The source of this T cell receptor (beta chain) is a study of blood T cells in healthy people across ages. This CDR3 contains 13 residues. Trimming cost V 5 bases and J 4 bases; bases outside gene matches: 2. For the second PCR, which ran for 7 to 11 cycles, a sample-barcoded 5' primer and a J-beta primer mix were used. The yield of each sample was at least 2.5 million CDR3-containing paired-end reads. TCRdb itself ran the 5' RACE reads through MiXCR, one entry per CDR3 protein. The sample lists around 940,000 distinct CDR3 sequences, 51% seen once, with over 20% in the top ten. This chain joins TRBV12-3 or TRBV12-4 and TRBJ1-1, with 9 nucleotides matching TRBD1. The clonotype comes from a woman in her fifties or sixties in good health. Sequencing was done on a sample of blood. The CDR3 sequence: CASSQTGGTEAFF. As DNA, the CDR3 is TGTGCCAGCAGTCAGACAGGGGGCACTGAAGCTTTCTTT.